Below, 22 T cell receptor beta chains from the same sample are listed, as sequenced in a study of response to subunit inactivated influenza vaccine. TCRdb analysed the RT-PCR reads with MiXCR anew, one entry per CDR3 protein. The sample holds about 620,000 distinct CDR3 sequences, 12% seen once. The sequences come from PBMCs from blood, collected on the day of vaccination. These receptors all stem from a middle-aged man who received an inactivated influenza vaccine.

This clonotype came up a few times. The rearrangement uses TRBV29-1 and TRBJ1-2; D not certain. The ends were cut back, 0 bases at V and 4 bases at J, with 12 bases in the middle. This CDR3 has 14 amino acids. Germline V gene data show CDR1 as SQVTM and CDR2 as ANQGSEA. This CDR3 is CSVEESEQFYGYTF. The CDR3 DNA follows: TGCAGCGTTGAAGAATCGGAACAGTTCTATGGCTACACCTTC.

This clonotype has just a few counts. The chain couples TRBV7-8 to TRBJ2-1; the D gene is possibly TRBD2 (5 bases). Trimming cost V 4 bases and J 9 bases, with 25 bases left between them. CDR1 is SGHVS and CDR2 is FQNEAQ in the germline V gene. The CDR3 is 17 residues long. The CDR3 loop is CASSWDLGVSAIGEQFF. The CDR3 bases are TGTGCCAGCAGCTGGGATCTCGGGGTCTCAGCAATCGGTGAGCAGTTCTTC. The full variable domain, rest sourced from reference TRBV7-8 and TRBJ2-1, is GAGVSQSPRYKVAKRGQDVALRCDPISGHVSLFWYQQALGQGPEFLTYFQNEAQLDKSGLPSDRFFAERPEGSVSTLKIQRTQQEDSAVYLCASSWDLGVSAIGEQFFGPGTRLTVL.

The gene calls are TRBV24-1 and TRBJ2-3; D may be TRBD1 (6 bases). V lost 5 bases to trimming and J lost 3 bases, with 8 bases between them. CDR1 is KGHDR, CDR2 SFDVKD, per germline. The CDR3 runs 13 residues. The CDR3 nucleotides read TGTGCCACCAGTGCGCAGGGGACAGATACGCAGTATTTT. Translation gives CATSAQGTDTQYF.

This chain uses TRBV7-9 with TRBJ2-1; 7 bases align to TRBD1. Germline V gene data show CDR1 as SEHNR and CDR2 as FQNEAQ (reference sequence). V dropped 5 bases and J dropped 7; count of bases not matched to a gene: 5. The CDR3 covers 13 residues. CDR3 coding DNA: TGTGCCAGCAGCGTACAGGGGCGGAATGAGCAGTTCTTC. Its translation: CASSVQGRNEQFF.

Worth noting for this clonotype: A single base separates this from a much larger clone, so it may be a read error. The J gene is TRBJ2-7, the V gene TRBV5-1; weak D call: TRBD1 (6 bases). The CDR3 extends over 12 amino acids. Germline V gene lookup returns CDR1 SGHRS and CDR2 YFSETQ. CDR3 nucleotide sequence: TGCGCCAGCAGCTTAACAGGGCGCGAGCATTACTTC. It encodes CASSLTGREHYF.

This clonotype was picked up many times. The V and J genes are TRBV6-5 and TRBJ1-2; TRBD1 matches at 7 bases. The CDR3 is 13 amino acids. Germline values: CDR1 MNHEY, CDR2 SVGAGI. The V gene end was trimmed by 1 base and the J gene end by 8 bases; junction bases not matched to a gene: 4. CDR3 nucleotides: TGTGCCAGCAGTTACTTACAGGGGACGGGCTACACCTTC. Translated, it gives CASSYLQGTGYTF.

This clonotype was observed a handful of times. The chain employs TRBV11-2 and TRBJ2-5; D is tentatively TRBD1 or TRBD2 (5 bases each). V gave up 0 bases and J gave up 5 bases, with 13 bases separating them. Germline assignment: CDR1 SGHAT and CDR2 FQNNGV. CDR3 length equals 15 residues. As DNA, the CDR3 is TGTGCCAGCAGCTTAGATACCGGGGACGGGGAGACCCAGTACTTC. Translation gives CASSLDTGDGETQYF.

The table lists this clonotype with many counts. The chain joins TRBV4-1 to TRBJ1-1; D not certain. The ends were cut back, 0 bases at V and 1 base at J, with 9 bases in the middle. The CDR3 spans 15 residues. The germline V gene encodes CDR1 MGHRA and CDR2 YSYEKL. The CDR3, as DNA: TGCGCCAGCAGCCAAGATGTTTTGGGGAACACTGAAGCTTTCTTT. It is translated as CASSQDVLGNTEAFF.

This clonotype was observed many times. The chain combines TRBV11-2 with TRBJ2-1; D not resolved. V lost 1 base, J lost 0 bases, and 7 bases lay in between. This CDR3 region has 15 residues. Germline V gene lookup returns CDR1 SGHAT and CDR2 FQNNGV. CDR3 region: CASSLAPSSYNEQFF. The CDR3 DNA is TGTGCCAGCAGCTTAGCCCCGAGCTCCTACAATGAGCAGTTCTTC.

This clonotype was counted only a few times. The V and J genes are TRBV12-3 or TRBV12-4 and TRBJ1-1, with TRBD1 identical over 7 bases. CDR3 length: 16 residues. The trim removed 6 bases at V and 1 base at J, leaving 11 bases unmatched. Here the CDR3 DNA reads TGTGCCAGCAGCCTAGGGGGGACAGCGAGGAACACTGAAGCTTTCTTT. This encodes CASSLGGTARNTEAFF.

This clonotype was recorded a few times. The CDR3 region has the DNA TGCAGCGTTGTTGAGGTAATGAACACTGAAGCTTTCTTT. Its protein is CSVVEVMNTEAFF. The chain carries TRBV29-1 and TRBJ1-1; D is uncertain. Per the germline V gene, CDR1 is SQVTM and CDR2 is ANQGSEA. Trimming took off 4 bases at V and 0 bases at J, with 9 bases between the two ends. This CDR3 has 13 residues.

This clonotype was seen only a few times. V is TRBV20-1 and J is TRBJ2-7; D is unresolved. Germline V gives CDR1 DFQATT, CDR2 SNEGSKA (reference sequence). The CDR3 has 12 amino acids. The V gene lost 3 bases and the J gene lost 2 bases, with 8 bases spanning the gap. CDR3 DNA: TGCAGTGCTAGCCAGGCGGCCTACGAGCAGTACTTC. Translation: CSASQAAYEQYF.

This chain links TRBV5-1 with TRBJ2-7; TRBD2 aligns across 10 bases. This CDR3 spans 17 amino acids. The J segment lost 5 bases and the V segment lost 4 bases, leaving 15 bases of the junction unmatched. The germline V gene has CDR1 SGHRS and CDR2 YFSETQ. DNA for the CDR3: TGCGCCAGCAGCCGGCTTCCGGGACTAGCGCTAGGGGACGAGCAGTACTTC. Protein: CASSRLPGLALGDEQYF.

This clonotype has only a few counts. This chain connects TRBV5-4 to TRBJ1-1, with D hard to call. The CDR3 runs 19 residues. Trimming removed 0 bases from V and 5 bases from J, with 26 bases in between. CDR1 SGHNT and CDR2 YYREEE come from the germline V gene (reference sequence). As DNA, the CDR3 is TGTGCCAGCAGCTTGGGCTCCTTCTATTCGGACTCTTGGAGGACTGAAGCTTTCTTT. Encoded protein: CASSLGSFYSDSWRTEAFF.

This clonotype was counted many times. This rearrangement joins TRBV5-1 to TRBJ1-2; tentative D call: TRBD1 (5 bases). This CDR3 is built from 13 residues. CDR1 and CDR2 from the germline V gene are SGHRS and YFSETQ. V lost 3 bases and J 3 bases, leaving 9 bases between the germline ends. Written as DNA, the CDR3 is TGCGCCAGCAGCTCCGGGACTGACTATGGCTACACCTTC. Its translation is CASSSGTDYGYTF.

In this sample, this clonotype turned up many times. The chain uses TRBV7-9 and TRBJ2-1, with 9 bases aligning to TRBD2. The V and J ends lost 3 bases and 9 bases, in that order; junction bases with no gene match: 15. The germline gives CDR1 SEHNR, CDR2 FQNEAQ (reference sequence). The CDR3 runs to 17 residues. CDR3 residues: CASSFLSGPAGGFEQFF. The CDR3 bases are TGTGCCAGCAGCTTCCTCAGTGGGCCAGCGGGAGGTTTTGAGCAGTTCTTC. Using reference TRBV7-9 and TRBJ2-1 for the parts outside the CDR3, the full variable domain is DTGVSQNPRHKITKRGQNVTFRCDPISEHNRLYWYRQTLGQGPEFLTYFQNEAQLEKSRLLSDRFSAERPKGSFSTLEIQRTEQGDSAMYLCASSFLSGPAGGFEQFFGPGTRLTVL.

This clonotype was observed a few times. The CDR3 DNA sequence: TGTGCCAGCAGAGACTCAGACAGGATCATGAACACTGAAGCTTTCTTT. Translated, it gives CASRDSDRIMNTEAFF. The chain links TRBV6-5 to TRBJ1-1; TRBD1 might be the D (6 bases). The germline gives CDR1 MNHEY, CDR2 SVGAGI. V was shortened by 6 bases and J by 0 bases, with 17 bases between the two germline ends. The CDR3 runs to 16 residues.

This clonotype turned up a few times. CDR3 protein: CASSGHRGSKTDTQYF. The CDR3 DNA sequence: TGTGCCAGCAGTGGCCACAGGGGGTCTAAGACAGATACGCAGTATTTT. This rearrangement joins TRBV25-1 to TRBJ2-3; 8 bases are a match to TRBD1. Per the germline V gene, CDR1 is MGHDK and CDR2 is SYGVNS. The CDR3 extends over 16 amino acids. V lost 4 bases, J lost 3 bases, and 9 bases stayed unmatched.

The V and J genes are TRBV9 and TRBJ2-5; no definite D call. The CDR3 consists of 12 residues. Germline values: CDR1 SGDLS, CDR2 YYNGEE. Trimming stripped 4 bases from V and 4 bases from J, with 8 bases between. The CDR3: CASSPVPETQYF. The CDR3 DNA is TGTGCCAGCAGCCCAGTCCCAGAGACCCAGTACTTC.

This clonotype was seen a few times. This chain links TRBV5-1 with TRBJ2-1, with TRBD1 matching 9 bases. CDR3 length: 15 amino acids. Germline lookup yields CDR1 SGHRS and CDR2 YFSETQ. V trimming: 3 bases; J trimming: 8 bases; junction bases outside the gene matches: 9. The chain's CDR3 is CASSSPDRGLDEQFF. The DNA for the CDR3 is TGCGCCAGCAGCTCCCCGGACAGGGGTTTGGATGAGCAGTTCTTC.

The CDR3 DNA reads as TGCGCCAGCAGCTTGGCTGGGTTCAGGGGTGGCAACGTCCTGACTTTC. It codes for CASSLAGFRGGNVLTF. The V call is TRBV5-1, the J call TRBJ2-6; tentatively, D is TRBD1 (6 bases). The CDR3 extends over 16 amino acids. V was pared by 0 bases and J by 9 bases, with 16 bases between. Per the germline V gene, CDR1 is SGHRS and CDR2 is YFSETQ.

V is TRBV27 and J is TRBJ2-1, with 7 nucleotides matching TRBD2. V gave up 4 bases and J gave up 6 bases; unmatched junction bases: 9. The CDR3 loop spans 15 amino acids. From germline, CDR1 is MNHEY and CDR2 SMNVEV (reference sequence). The CDR3 DNA reads as TGTGCCAGCAGTTCCGCGGCGGGGGTGGGCAATGAGCAGTTCTTC. It codes for CASSSAAGVGNEQFF.